These 30 T cell receptor beta chains were all obtained from the same sample, sequenced in a study of T cell clones after liver transplantation. Libraries were prepared by immunoSEQ multiplex PCR; TCRdb keeps only in-frame clonotypes and omits some of them. The table includes some 59,000 clones, 60% to 80% detected once. Specimen: CD4+ T cells from blood, collected at the 22-month timepoint. The source is a human patient who received a liver transplant. These T cells may partly come from the graft donor.

This rearrangement joins TRBV13 to TRBJ2-3; no clear D. V gave up 5 bases and J gave up 3 bases, with 9 bases separating them. This CDR3 has 13 amino acids. The germline V gene has CDR1 PRHDT and CDR2 FYEKMQ (reference sequence). The CDR3 nucleotides are TGTGCCAGCAGCCGCAGTGGGACAGATACGCAGTATTTT. This sequence encodes CASSRSGTDTQYF. The full variable domain, its missing parts supplied by reference TRBV13 and TRBJ2-3, is AAGVIQSPRHLIKEKRETATLKCYPIPRHDTVYWYQQGPGQDPQFLISFYEKMQSDKGSIPDRFSAQQFSDYHSELNMSSLELGDSALYFCASSRSGTDTQYFGPGTRLTVL.

This clone is medium-sized within its sample. J is TRBJ1-2 and V is TRBV7-2; 8 bases are shared with TRBD1. V was clipped by 3 bases and J by 4 bases; unmatched bases: 4. The CDR3 totals 14 residues. Germline V gene lookup returns CDR1 SGHTA and CDR2 FQGNSA. CDR3 amino acids: CASSFDRGGYGYTF. CDR3 sequence (DNA): TGTGCCAGCAGCTTTGACAGGGGAGGCTATGGCTACACCTTC.

CDR3 residues: CASSQDLVLQPQHF. CDR3 nucleotide sequence: TGCGCCAGCAGCCAAGATCTAGTACTCCAGCCCCAGCATTTT. V and J are TRBV4-1 and TRBJ1-5; no firm D call. The CDR3 contains 14 residues. V was cut by 0 bases and J by 7 bases, with 10 bases left in between. Germline CDR1 and CDR2: MGHRA and YSYEKL.

This clone has just a few counts. This chain connects TRBV19 to TRBJ2-1, with 10 bases aligning to TRBD1. Germline V gene sequence: CDR1 LNHDA, CDR2 SQIVND (reference sequence). This CDR3 spans 15 amino acids. V trimming: 6 bases; J trimming: 8 bases; junction bases outside the gene matches: 10. The CDR3 sequence is CASSPATGGGYEQFF. The CDR3 DNA is TGTGCCAGTAGCCCTGCGACAGGGGGCGGGTATGAGCAGTTCTTC.

The rearrangement joins TRBV19 to TRBJ1-5, with D uncertain. Germline V gives CDR1 LNHDA, CDR2 SQIVND (reference sequence). This CDR3 comprises 16 residues. V gave up 5 bases and J gave up 4 bases, with 18 bases separating them. The CDR3 coding sequence is TGTGCCAGTAGTCCTCGACTCGGGAACCTGAATCAGCCCCAGCATTTT. It is translated as CASSPRLGNLNQPQHF.

The chain's CDR3 is CASSPFSGQGFYEQYF. Here the CDR3 DNA reads TGTGCCAGCTCACCTTTCTCCGGACAGGGGTTCTACGAGCAGTACTTC. The chain joins TRBV18 to TRBJ2-7, with 9 bases fitting TRBD1. With V trimmed by 3 bases and J by 3 bases, 9 bases remained unmatched. From germline, CDR1 is KGHSH and CDR2 LQKENI. The CDR3 covers 16 residues.

V and J are TRBV15 and TRBJ2-4; D is uncertain. CDR1 and CDR2 (germline): LNHNV, YYDKDF (reference sequence). This CDR3 region has 13 residues. V dropped 9 bases and J dropped 0 bases, with 9 bases sitting between them. CDR3 coding DNA: TGTGCCACTGGGGATGTAGCCAAAAACATTCAGTACTTC. This sequence encodes CATGDVAKNIQYF.

The rearrangement uses TRBV29-1 and TRBJ1-1; tentatively, D is TRBD1 (6 bases). The germline CDR1 and CDR2 sequences are SQVTM and ANQGSEA. CDR3 length: 13 residues. The V and J ends lost 7 bases and 5 bases respectively, with 17 bases between them. For the CDR3, the DNA is TGCAGCGCTGTCAAGGGGGATGGGACTGAAGCTTTCTTT. Translating it yields CSAVKGDGTEAFF.

V gene TRBV28 combines with J gene TRBJ2-1; D is unclear. The CDR3 contains 13 residues. Germline assignment: CDR1 MDHEN and CDR2 SYDVKM. Deletions cut 8 bases from V and 7 bases from J, with 15 bases between. CDR3 residues: CASAKNGWNEQFF. DNA for the CDR3: TGTGCCAGCGCCAAAAACGGGTGGAATGAGCAGTTCTTC. Complete variable domain (other parts from reference TRBV28 and TRBJ2-1): DVKVTQSSRYLVKRTGEKVFLECVQDMDHENMFWYRQDPGLGLRLIYFSYDVKMKEKGDIPEGYSVSREKKERFSLILESASTNQTSMYLCASAKNGWNEQFFGPGTRLTVL.

The rearrangement uses TRBV7-3 and TRBJ1-5; no definite D call. The germline gives CDR1 SGHTA, CDR2 FQGTGA. This CDR3 region has 14 residues. Trimming removed 3 bases from V and 0 bases from J, with 6 bases in between. CDR3: CASSFQDSNQPQHF. CDR3 in DNA: TGTGCCAGCAGCTTTCAGGATAGCAATCAGCCCCAGCATTTT.

The chain has TRBV27 and TRBJ1-4; 9 nucleotides align to TRBD1. This CDR3 has 19 residues. CDR1 is MNHEY and CDR2 is SMNVEV in the germline V gene (reference sequence). With V trimmed by 4 bases and J by 0 bases, 12 bases remained unmatched. The CDR3: CASSSLGQGIPTTNEKLFF. Here the CDR3 DNA reads TGTGCCAGCAGTTCTCTGGGACAGGGAATCCCCACAACTAATGAAAAACTGTTTTTT.

This clone has a single count. In the same sample, other DNA sequences code for this CDR3. The V and J genes are TRBV10-1 and TRBJ2-3, with TRBD2 matching over 7 bases. Looked up from germline, CDR1 is WNHNN and CDR2 is SYGVQD (reference sequence). The CDR3 loop spans 16 amino acids. V was clipped by 3 bases and J by 0 bases; unmatched bases: 6. Here the CDR3 reads CASSESSGASTDTQYF. The CDR3 nucleotides read TGCGCCAGCAGTGAATCGAGCGGGGCTAGCACAGATACGCAGTATTTT.

Only a few counts were recorded for this clone. The chain couples TRBV30 to TRBJ2-7, with 7 bases identical to TRBD1. After removal of 2 bases from V and 0 bases from J, the junction contained 7 bases not matched to a gene. Germline values: CDR1 GTSNPN, CDR2 SVGIG (reference sequence). CDR3 length: 15 residues. The DNA for the CDR3 is TGTGCCTGGAGTAAGACAGGGAGAAACTCCTACGAGCAGTACTTC. Translation gives CAWSKTGRNSYEQYF.

A few counts support this clone. The chain combines TRBV2 with TRBJ2-7, with TRBD1 identical over 8 bases. Germline CDR1 and CDR2: SNHLY and FYNNEI. This CDR3 spans 13 amino acids. V was clipped by 6 bases and J by 2 bases; unmatched bases: 3. CDR3 in DNA: TGTGCCAGCAGCCGGACAGGGCCCTACGAGCAGTACTTC. It is translated as CASSRTGPYEQYF.

This chain uses TRBV6-6 with TRBJ2-7; 7 bases fit TRBD1. CDR3 length: 15 residues. V was clipped by 4 bases and J by 7 bases; unmatched bases: 13. Looked up from germline, CDR1 is MNHNY and CDR2 is SVGAGI (reference sequence). CDR3 DNA sequence: TGTGCCAGCAGTTCTGTGACAGGGAATCTACGAGAGCAGTACTTC. It encodes CASSSVTGNLREQYF.

The chain uses TRBV19 and TRBJ2-7; TRBD2 matches at 7 bases. From germline, CDR1 is LNHDA and CDR2 SQIVND (reference sequence). V gave up 4 bases and J gave up 6 bases; unmatched junction bases: 12. The CDR3 is 15 residues long. The CDR3 loop reads CASSTLLREGGEQYF. CDR3 coding DNA: TGTGCCAGTAGTACCCTTCTAAGGGAGGGTGGCGAGCAGTACTTC.

This chain links TRBV10-1 with TRBJ2-5; no reliable D call. Per the germline V gene, CDR1 is WNHNN and CDR2 is SYGVQD (reference sequence). The CDR3 consists of 14 residues. V lost 2 bases to trimming and J lost 2 bases, with 9 bases between them. DNA for the CDR3: TGCGCCAGCAGTGAGCGGGTTACACAAGAGACCCAGTACTTC. It codes for CASSERVTQETQYF.

The chain combines TRBV5-1 with TRBJ2-1, with TRBD1 matching over 9 bases. With 4 bases clipped from V and 7 bases from J, the junction kept 6 bases outside the gene matches. Germline-derived CDR1 and CDR2 are SGHRS and YFSETQ. This CDR3 is 14 amino acids long. CDR3 region: CASSRGDRANEQFF. The DNA of the CDR3 is TGCGCCAGCAGCCGGGGGGACAGGGCAAATGAGCAGTTCTTC.

The CDR3 coding sequence is TGTGCCAGCAGCCCAGACCTTCGGACTAGCGGGGGAGGCCGAGTAACCTACGAGCAGTACTTC. It is translated as CASSPDLRTSGGGRVTYEQYF. The genes are TRBV14 and TRBJ2-7; TRBD2 aligns across 13 bases. CDR3 length equals 21 residues. J was trimmed by 2 bases and V by 4 bases; bases with no gene match: 20. CDR1 and CDR2 (germline): SGHDN, FVKESK.

The rearrangement uses TRBV5-4 and TRBJ2-7; D possibly corresponds to TRBD1 (6 bases). Per germline, CDR1 SGHNT and CDR2 YYREEE (reference sequence). V lost 4 bases, J lost 0 bases, and 11 bases lay in between. The CDR3 consists of 14 residues. CDR3 amino acids: CASSPADSSYEQYF. CDR3 in DNA: TGTGCCAGCAGCCCAGCGGACAGCTCCTACGAGCAGTACTTC.

The sample holds a few counts of this clone. This chain uses TRBV5-6 with TRBJ1-1; D unclear. This CDR3 is built from 16 residues. V lost 2 bases to trimming and J lost 3 bases, with 17 bases between them. The germline CDR1 and CDR2 sequences are SGHDT and YYEEEE. CDR3 sequence (DNA): TGTGCCAGCAGCTTCAGGACCTCATCTTCCTACACTGAAGCTTTCTTT. Encoded protein: CASSFRTSSSYTEAFF.

The rearrangement links TRBV19 to TRBJ2-1; TRBD1 matches at 7 bases. Looked up from germline, CDR1 is LNHDA and CDR2 is SQIVND (reference sequence). Trimming took 3 bases from V and 7 from J; bases not matched to a gene: 12. CDR3 length: 16 amino acids. Here the CDR3 DNA reads TGTGCCAGTAGTATTCACACAGGGGTAAGGGGGAATGAGCAGTTCTTC. Protein: CASSIHTGVRGNEQFF.

This chain joins TRBV5-1 and TRBJ2-3; a weak D match, TRBD1 (6 bases). Germline CDR1 is SGHRS and CDR2 is YFSETQ. Trimming took 0 bases from V and 0 from J, leaving 17 bases between them. The CDR3 is made up of 18 amino acids. CDR3 in amino acids: CASSLDPPTGRSTDTQYF. The CDR3 DNA follows: TGCGCCAGCAGCTTGGATCCTCCAACAGGGCGGAGCACAGATACGCAGTATTTT.

V and J are TRBV7-2 and TRBJ1-5, with D possibly TRBD1 on 5 matching bases. The length of the CDR3 is 15 residues. CDR1 and CDR2 from the germline V gene are SGHTA and FQGNSA. V was cut by 6 bases and J by 0 bases, with 12 bases left in between. The CDR3 loop reads CASSDDRYSNQPQHF. In DNA, the CDR3 is TGTGCCAGCAGTGACGACAGATATAGCAATCAGCCCCAGCATTTT.

This clone has just a few counts. V gene TRBV6-1 combines with J gene TRBJ1-2, with 8 bases matching TRBD1. CDR1 is MNHNS and CDR2 is SASEGT in the germline V gene. V was pared by 7 bases and J by 3 bases, with 7 bases of the junction left unmatched. The CDR3 contains 14 residues. This CDR3 reads CASMVQGADYGYTF. CDR3 bases: TGTGCCAGCATGGTTCAGGGGGCGGACTATGGCTACACCTTC.

V and J are TRBV30 and TRBJ2-5; D might be TRBD1 or TRBD2, each matching 6 bases. Trimming pared 5 bases from V and 6 bases from J, leaving 13 bases between. The V gene's germline CDR1 is GTSNPN and CDR2 SVGIG (reference sequence). CDR3 length equals 12 residues. The CDR3 nucleotides are TGTGCCTGGCTACAGGGAGGCCAGACCCAGTACTTC. Residues: CAWLQGGQTQYF. The whole variable domain, remainder taken from reference TRBV30 and TRBJ2-5, is SQTIHQWPATLVQPVGSPLSLECTVEGTSNPNLYWYRQAAGRGLQLLFYSVGIGQISSEVPQNLSASRPQDRQFILSSKKLLLSDSGFYLCAWLQGGQTQYFGPGTRLLVL.

The V call is TRBV4-2, the J call TRBJ2-3, with TRBD2 matching 9 bases. V shed 0 bases, J shed 7 bases, and the junction held 11 bases outside the gene matches. Germline-derived CDR1 and CDR2 are LGHNA and YNFKEQ. The CDR3 spans 17 residues. Here the CDR3 reads CASSQDAGGAVINTQYF. The CDR3 DNA sequence: TGTGCCAGCAGCCAAGATGCGGGGGGGGCAGTAATAAATACGCAGTATTTT.

The table lists this clone with a few counts. The chain uses TRBV9 and TRBJ1-1; 9 bases fit TRBD1. This CDR3 is 15 amino acids long. The V and J ends lost 0 bases and 5 bases, in that order; junction bases with no gene match: 5. Germline V gene data show CDR1 as SGDLS and CDR2 as YYNGEE. The CDR3, as DNA: TGTGCCAGCAGCGTAGGTGGACAGGGGCGTACTGAAGCTTTCTTT. This encodes CASSVGGQGRTEAFF.

The rearrangement joins TRBV29-1 to TRBJ2-1, with 10 positions matching TRBD1. The CDR3 totals 16 residues. Germline V CDR1 and CDR2: SQVTM, ANQGSEA. V gave up 0 bases and J gave up 4 bases; unmatched junction bases: 6. The CDR3 sequence is CSVEDETGGEYNEQFF. CDR3 in DNA: TGCAGCGTTGAAGACGAGACAGGGGGCGAGTACAATGAGCAGTTCTTC.

The chain has TRBV5-6 and TRBJ2-5; TRBD2 aligns across 11 bases. The germline gives CDR1 SGHDT, CDR2 YYEEEE. The CDR3 consists of 17 residues. V gave up 4 bases and J gave up 0 bases; unmatched junction bases: 8. As DNA, the CDR3 is TGTGCCAGCAGCGTGATGACGGGACTAGCGGACCAAGAGACCCAGTACTTC. This sequence encodes CASSVMTGLADQETQYF.